This TCR beta chain was sequenced in a study of blood T cell repertoires in COVID-19. Study details: There were acute and convalescent COVID-19 samples, and they came from the United States, Italy and Spain. Sample material is recorded as cDNA or gDNA derived from T cells, B-cell-depleted T cells, or PBMCs.

V was shortened by 1 base and J by 3 bases, with 13 bases between the two germline ends. In germline, CDR1 is MGHRA, CDR2 YSYEKL. This CDR3 spans 16 amino acids. Cohort assignment relied on participant-reported clinical history. In the original analysis: Reference gene primer amplification in the assay estimated nucleated cell counts. TCRdb's copy holds only in-frame clones and misses some; the assay was immunoSEQ multiplex PCR. That table gives V, J and clone size, and the DNA gave D and trimming. Altogether 300,000 to 400,000 clones are present, roughly 90% being singletons, with the ten largest covering around 3.9%.

V usage is TRBV4-1 and J usage is TRBJ2-1; D not certain. This receptor was identified in a woman aged 25 to 39 who had been exposed to COVID-19. The sequenced sample consisted of PBMCs or T cells enriched from blood (not recorded which). The DNA for the CDR3 is TGCGCCAGCAGCCAAGGAGGAGCCCCGCTCTACAATGAGCAGTTCTTC. Encoded protein: CASSQGGAPLYNEQFF.